This T cell receptor (beta chain) came from a study of beta chain features in type 1 diabetes. Study-level points and caveats: VDJ junctions in type 1 diabetes patients carried more deletions and fewer insertions.

What was sequenced were expressed TCRB transcripts, since all of the isolated RNA had been reverse transcribed. This table comes from immunoSEQ multiplex PCR, and its TCRdb copy is limited to in-frame clones, with some not included. This table has approximately 380,000 clones, around 16% appearing once. Comments on this clone: Antigen unknown.

The CDR3 consists of 16 residues. The germline gives CDR1 SGHTA, CDR2 FQGTGA. The trim removed 1 base at V and 3 bases at J, leaving 5 bases unmatched. Averaging approximately 0.11 L, one heparinised blood draw was given by each donor. This clonotype originated in a woman under 30 in good health. V and J are TRBV7-3 and TRBJ2-1; TRBD2 matches 8 bases. Sequencing input: naive CD4+ T cells from blood. The CDR3 region is CASSLNSGRVYNEQFF. Here the CDR3 DNA reads TGTGCCAGCAGCTTAAACAGCGGGAGAGTCTACAATGAGCAGTTCTTC.